This T cell receptor beta chain was identified in a study of blood T cell repertoires in COVID-19. Background on the study: From T cells, B-cell-depleted T cells, or PBMCs came the material, which was cDNA or gDNA.

This table comes from immunoSEQ multiplex PCR, and its TCRdb copy is limited to in-frame clones, with some not included. The sample lists about 230,000 clones; 81% were seen once. Germline-derived CDR1 and CDR2 are SGHRS and YFSETQ. The CDR3 consists of 15 residues. V lost 5 bases to trimming and J lost 9 bases; unmatched junction nucleotides: 9. The chain employs TRBV5-1 and TRBJ2-5, with 14 bases lining up with TRBD2. This clonotype was obtained from an elderly woman with COVID-19, enrolled during active disease. Input material: peripheral blood. This CDR3 is CASSLTSGGGESQYF. In DNA form, the CDR3 reads TGCGCCAGCAGTTTGACTAGCGGGGGGGGCGAGTCCCAGTACTTC.